Ten or more counts support the clone carrying this T cell receptor (beta chain). V gave up 4 bases and J gave up 3 bases; unmatched junction bases: 5. Germline V gene data show CDR1 as SGHRS and CDR2 as YFSETQ. The CDR3 contains 14 residues. Using RNA transcripts as the source, TCR beta CDR3 regions were amplified. HTBI primers drove first-round RT-PCR of the TCR CDR3. TCRdb analysed the multiplex PCR reads with MiXCR anew, one entry per CDR3 protein. The sample has hundreds of thousands of distinct CDR3 sequences, less than 15% seen once; the top ten hold about 15%. This record belongs to a study of T cells in Graves' hyperthyroidism and ophthalmopathy.

The TCR was taken from a woman aged 40 to 55 with Graves' hyperthyroidism. The sample was blood. The chain carries TRBV5-1 and TRBJ2-3; TRBD1 agrees at 7 bases. CDR3 in amino acids: CASSAPDRTDTQYF. CDR3 sequence (DNA): TGCGCCAGCAGCGCCCCGGACAGGACAGATACGCAGTATTTT.